This T cell receptor (beta chain) was observed in a study of T cell repertoires in cytomegalovirus infection. Study-level points and caveats: Clonotype analysis showed dominance of the ex vivo response by HLA-C-restricted CMV-specific TCR beta clonotypes.

This clonotype was picked up many times. As yet, its antigen is unknown. TCRdb processed the reads anew with MiXCR; each CDR3 protein has one entry. The sample holds hundreds of thousands of distinct CDR3 sequences, about 33% seen once. The CDR3 is 15 amino acids. The germline V gene encodes CDR1 MDHEN and CDR2 SYDVKM. V gave up 6 bases and J gave up 1 base; unmatched junction bases: 8. V usage is TRBV28 and J usage is TRBJ2-5, with 7 bases that match TRBD2. The sequences come from cultured CD8+ T cells from PBMCs, collected from culture after CMV antigen stimulation. The source is a human donor in good health (CMV status not recorded). Some clones in this sample may be carry-over from other donors' samples. The CDR3, as DNA: TGTGCCAGCAGCTTCCGGACTAGTGGCCAAGAGACCCAGTACTTC. Translating it yields CASSFRTSGQETQYF.